The 18 T cell receptor beta chains reported below all come from one sample, sequenced in a study of shared clonotypes between healthy human individuals. The repertoire was sequenced with immunoSEQ multiplex PCR; TCRdb's copy has only in-frame clones and lacks some. The repertoire consists of over 400,000 clones, with approximately 84% occurring once and the leading ten covering more than 9.5%. Sequenced: PBMCs. The source is a woman aged 40 to 50 in good health. Some clones in this sample may be carry-over from other donors' samples.

This clone was seen repeatedly, ten times or more. The rearrangement joins TRBV30 to TRBJ1-2, with TRBD1 as a possible D gene (5 bases). V was cut by 4 bases and J by 2 bases, with 14 bases left in between. The V gene's germline CDR1 is GTSNPN and CDR2 SVGIG (reference sequence). The CDR3 runs 14 residues. The CDR3, as DNA: TGTGCCTGGACCGTAGGCTGGGGGAACTATGGCTACACCTTC. Its translation is CAWTVGWGNYGYTF.

The chain employs TRBV5-4 and TRBJ1-1, with TRBD1 as a possible D gene (6 bases). V shed 4 bases and J shed 1 base, with 17 bases lying between them. From germline, CDR1 is SGHNT and CDR2 YYREEE (reference sequence). This CDR3 is built from 16 residues. The CDR3 sequence is CASSATPGHQNTEAFF. CDR3 coding DNA: TGTGCCAGCAGCGCGACTCCGGGACACCAGAACACTGAAGCTTTCTTT.

Points on this clone: A read error is likely here: a far larger clone is one base away. No DNA is shown, since the ends of the CDR3 on it are uncertain; the CDR3 is the one TCRdb lists. At the DNA level, this CDR3 is encoded by other sequences in the same sample as well. The rearrangement uses TRBV25-1 and TRBJ2-6; TRBD1 is the table's D call, not checked against the DNA. The CDR3 length is 17 residues, termini included. Germline loops: CDR1 MGHDK, CDR2 SYGVNS. CDR3 sequence reads: CASSEVGTGTGANVLTF.

J is TRBJ2-7 and V is TRBV2, with 10 bases matching TRBD1. The CDR3 extends over 14 amino acids. V shed 2 bases and J 7 bases; nucleotides not matched to a gene: 5. Looked up from germline, CDR1 is SNHLY and CDR2 is FYNNEI. The CDR3: CASSETWDRGEQYF. The CDR3 nucleotides read TGTGCCAGCAGTGAAACGTGGGACAGGGGTGAGCAGTACTTC.

CDR3 sequence (DNA): TGCGCCAGCAGCCCTATAATGGGGGACACTGAAGCTTTCTTT. It codes for CASSPIMGDTEAFF. This sequence joins TRBV5-1 and TRBJ1-1; D might be TRBD1 (5 bases). CDR3 size: 14 residues. Deletions cut 4 bases from V and 3 bases from J, with 13 bases between. In germline, CDR1 is SGHRS, CDR2 YFSETQ.

V gene TRBV9 combines with J gene TRBJ2-7, with 12 nucleotides matching TRBD2. CDR1 is SGDLS and CDR2 is YYNGEE in the germline V gene. The CDR3 runs 16 residues. Germline trimming cut 1 base from V and 3 bases from J; bases unmatched to any gene: 5. CDR3 protein: CASSVNPTSGGYEQYF. The CDR3, as DNA: TGTGCCAGCAGCGTAAACCCGACTAGCGGGGGCTACGAGCAGTACTTC.

This clone was seen only once. The chain joins TRBV5-4 to TRBJ1-1; D remains unclear. Between the trimmed V and J ends, which lost 5 bases and 0 bases, there was a span of 14 bases. The CDR3 is 15 amino acids. From germline, CDR1 is SGHNT and CDR2 YYREEE (reference sequence). CDR3: CASSPLREMNTEAFF. The CDR3 region has the DNA TGTGCCAGCAGTCCACTAAGGGAAATGAACACTGAAGCTTTCTTT.

Comments on this clone: A far bigger clonotype differs at one base, so this is likely a read error. This rearrangement joins TRBV2 to TRBJ2-5, with 9 bases matching TRBD1. The germline CDR1 and CDR2 sequences are SNHLY and FYNNEI. The CDR3 has 16 amino acids. DNA of the CDR3: TGTGCCAACAGTGAAGGGGGACAGGGAGTCCATGAGACCCAGTACTTC. Protein product: CANSEGGQGVHETQYF.

Concerning this clone itself: A far bigger clonotype differs at one base, so this is likely a read error. The rearrangement uses TRBV4-2 and TRBJ2-7; TRBD2 might be the D (6 bases). Germline V gives CDR1 LGHNA, CDR2 YNFKEQ. The CDR3 loop spans 15 amino acids. The CDR3 region is CAISQGQDYSYEQYF. CDR3 DNA: TGTGCCATCAGCCAAGGTCAGGACTATTCCTACGAGCAGTACTTC.

The rearrangement joins TRBV28 to TRBJ2-7; a possible D gene is TRBD1 (6 bases). The CDR3 is 14 amino acids. Germline V lookup: CDR1 MDHEN, CDR2 SYDVKM. V shed 6 bases and J shed 3 bases, with 15 bases lying between them. The CDR3 loop is CASSPPGTIYEQYF. The CDR3, as DNA: TGTGCCAGCAGCCCACCGGGGACAATCTACGAGCAGTACTTC.

This clone showed up many times. The sample holds other DNA sequences that translate to the same CDR3. V usage is TRBV7-2 and J usage is TRBJ2-5; D ambiguous. The germline CDR1 and CDR2 sequences are SGHTA and FQGNSA. V lost 1 base and J 6 bases, leaving 12 bases between the germline ends. CDR3 length: 14 residues. Here the CDR3 DNA reads TGTGCCAGCAGCTTAGAGGTTACTCTGCAGACCCAGTACTTC. Its translation is CASSLEVTLQTQYF.

The CDR3 reads CASSRGGPIENYGYTF. The CDR3 nucleotides read TGCGCCAGCAGCCGAGGCGGGCCGATCGAAAATTATGGCTACACCTTC. The chain carries TRBV5-1 and TRBJ1-2; unclear D gene. The CDR3 totals 16 residues. V was cut by 4 bases and J by 5 bases, with 21 bases left in between. Germline loops: CDR1 SGHRS, CDR2 YFSETQ.

The V and J genes are TRBV10-3 and TRBJ1-2, with 8 bases matching TRBD1. Germline CDR1 reads ENHRY; CDR2 reads SYGVKD. There are 13 residues in the CDR3. J was trimmed by 6 bases and V by 4 bases; bases with no gene match: 4. CDR3 protein: CAISGTGQHGYTF. DNA of the CDR3: TGTGCCATCAGTGGGACAGGGCAACATGGCTACACCTTC.

This clone was recorded a few times. V gene TRBV9 combines with J gene TRBJ2-2; D uncertain. With 0 bases removed from V and 4 bases from J, the gap between germline ends came to 4 bases. Germline CDR1 and CDR2: SGDLS and YYNGEE. The CDR3 covers 13 residues. The CDR3 nucleotides read TGTGCCAGCAGCGTAGATTTCACCGGGGAGCTGTTTTTT. Its protein product is CASSVDFTGELFF.

This clone was recorded a few times. V usage is TRBV19 and J usage is TRBJ2-1; 8 bases align to TRBD2. V trimming: 1 base; J trimming: 7 bases; junction bases outside the gene matches: 6. The length of the CDR3 is 15 residues. From germline, CDR1 is LNHDA and CDR2 SQIVND (reference sequence). The chain's CDR3 is CASSIVGTRENEQFF. For the CDR3, the DNA is TGTGCCAGTAGTATAGTTGGGACTAGAGAGAATGAGCAGTTCTTC.

For this clone: One base separates it from a far larger clone, so it is likely a read error. The rearrangement links TRBV5-1 to TRBJ1-1; D unresolved. Germline lookup yields CDR1 SGHRS and CDR2 YFSETQ. The CDR3 is 15 residues long. The V gene lost 2 bases and the J gene lost 2 bases, with 13 bases spanning the gap. The CDR3 sequence: CASSLSWAVNTEAFF. The CDR3 coding sequence is TGCGCCAGCAGCTTATCGTGGGCGGTAAACACTGAAGCTTTCTTT.

V and J are TRBV6-5 and TRBJ2-1; 10 bases are shared with TRBD2. The CDR3 contains 15 residues. Trimming removed 5 bases from V and 7 bases from J; junction bases left unmatched: 8. Germline CDR1 MNHEY, CDR2 SVGAGI. DNA for the CDR3: TGTGCCAGCAGTAATATAGCGGGAGGTCATAATGAGCAGTTCTTC. This gives the protein CASSNIAGGHNEQFF.

Of note for this clone: Germline is not matched at one junction end, which may reflect a read error. V usage is TRBV7-2 and J usage is TRBJ2-3, with a tentative D call TRBD1 (5 bases). Gene TRBJ1-5 matches the end of the DNA better, so the J call may be wrong. The germline gives CDR1 SGHTA, CDR2 FQGNSA. CDR3 length equals 14 residues. CDR3 in DNA: TGTGCCGGCAGTCTAGAGGGACCGACAGATACGCAGCATTTT. Protein product: CAGSLEGPTDTQHF.